Following are 7 T cell receptor beta chains from one sample sequenced in a study of molecular identifiers for immune sequencing clone quantification. TCRdb reprocessed the PCR reads with MiXCR, giving one entry per CDR3 protein. The table shows over 550,000 distinct CDR3 sequences, with 25% occurring only once. Sequences were obtained from naive CD8+ T cells from blood, with Jurkat cell RNA spiked in. Noted subset: FACS-sorted CD8+CD4-CCR7+CD45RA+ naive T cells. These receptor sequences come from a human donor in good health. Some libraries in this study had Jurkat cell RNA spiked in.

The chain couples TRBV20-1 to TRBJ2-7; unclear D gene. Germline V gene lookup returns CDR1 DFQATT and CDR2 SNEGSKA (reference sequence). Trimming pared 3 bases from V and 5 bases from J, leaving 8 bases between. There are 11 residues in the CDR3. The CDR3 DNA reads TGCAGTGCTAGTCCGGAAAACGAGCAGTACTTC. Amino acids: CSASPENEQYF.

This clonotype was counted at least ten times. The chain employs TRBV6-2 or TRBV6-3 and TRBJ2-2; D is uncertain. V was pared by 2 bases and J by 1 base, with 5 bases between. Germline-derived CDR1 and CDR2 are MNHEY and SVGEGT. The CDR3 covers 14 residues. The CDR3 loop reads CASSYEQNTGELFF. The DNA for the CDR3 is TGTGCCAGCAGTTACGAACAGAACACCGGGGAGCTGTTTTTT.

Notes on this clonotype: This may be a read error, as it is one base from a much larger clone. J is TRBJ1-5 and V is TRBV7-2; D is perhaps TRBD1 (5 bases). Trimming removed 5 bases from V and 5 bases from J, with 16 bases in between. The CDR3 consists of 15 residues. Germline V gene sequence: CDR1 SGHTA, CDR2 FQGNSA. The CDR3 is CASSVKDTEYQPQHF. As DNA, the CDR3 is TGTGCCAGCAGCGTGAAGGACACGGAGTATCAGCCCCAGCATTTT.

The table lists this clonotype with many counts. V and J are TRBV7-9 and TRBJ1-3; no definite D call. The germline CDR1 and CDR2 sequences are SEHNR and FQNEAQ (reference sequence). Trimming stripped 5 bases from V and 0 bases from J, with 23 bases between. This CDR3 comprises 19 residues. DNA of the CDR3: TGTGCCAGCAGCCCCCCCTTCGAGCCAGCCGGTACCTCTGGAAACACCATATATTTT. It yields the protein CASSPPFEPAGTSGNTIYF.

The chain couples TRBV6-5 to TRBJ2-2; D unresolved. CDR3 length equals 14 residues. Germline assignment: CDR1 MNHEY and CDR2 SVGAGI. The ends were cut back, 2 bases at V and 5 bases at J, with 9 bases in the middle. The CDR3 nucleotides are TGTGCCAGCAGTTACGACGGAACAACCGGGGAGCTGTTTTTT. Protein: CASSYDGTTGELFF.

In the case of this clonotype: Given a much more abundant clone one base away, this may be a read error. This chain uses TRBV20-1 with TRBJ2-4; TRBD1 might be the D (5 bases). Germline assignment: CDR1 DFQATT and CDR2 SNEGSKA (reference sequence). The CDR3 has 15 amino acids. The CDR3 DNA sequence: TGCGGTGCTAGACCCATCCAGGGTAGTGTAAACATTCAGTACTTC. Its protein product is CGARPIQGSVNIQYF.

This clonotype occurred many times. The gene calls are TRBV4-3 and TRBJ2-5; 7 bases agree with TRBD2. The CDR3 covers 17 residues. Germline V gene data show CDR1 as LGHNA and CDR2 as YSLEER. With V trimmed by 0 bases and J by 2 bases, 9 bases remained unmatched. The CDR3 loop reads CASSQDRASGNQETQYF. The CDR3 DNA reads as TGCGCCAGCAGCCAAGACAGGGCTAGCGGCAATCAAGAGACCCAGTACTTC.